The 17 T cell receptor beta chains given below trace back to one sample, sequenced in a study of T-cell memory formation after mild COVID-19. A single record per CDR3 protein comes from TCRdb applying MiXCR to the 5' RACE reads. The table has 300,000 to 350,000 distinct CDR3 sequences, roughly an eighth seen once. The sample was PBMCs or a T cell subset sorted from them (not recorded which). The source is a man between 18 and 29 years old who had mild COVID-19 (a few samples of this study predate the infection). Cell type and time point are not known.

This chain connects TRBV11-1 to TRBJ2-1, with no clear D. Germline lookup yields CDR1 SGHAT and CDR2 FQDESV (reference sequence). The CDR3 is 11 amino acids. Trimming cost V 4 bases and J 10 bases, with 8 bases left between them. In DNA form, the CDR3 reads TGTGCCAGCAGCTCCGGACCCGAGCAGTTCTTC. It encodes CASSSGPEQFF.

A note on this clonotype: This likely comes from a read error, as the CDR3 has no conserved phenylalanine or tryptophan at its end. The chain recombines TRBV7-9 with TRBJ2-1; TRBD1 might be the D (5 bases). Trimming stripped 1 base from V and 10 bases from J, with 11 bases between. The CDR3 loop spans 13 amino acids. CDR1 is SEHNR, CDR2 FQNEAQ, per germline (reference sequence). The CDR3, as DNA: TGTGCCAGCAGCTTAGTAGGACAAGTAGAGCAGTTCTTA. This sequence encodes CASSLVGQVEQFL.

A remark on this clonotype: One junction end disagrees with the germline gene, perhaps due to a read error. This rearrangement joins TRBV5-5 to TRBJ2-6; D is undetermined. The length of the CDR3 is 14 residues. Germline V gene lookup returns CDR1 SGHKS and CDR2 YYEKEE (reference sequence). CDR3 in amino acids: CASTLLSGANVLTF. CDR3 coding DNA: TGTGCCAGCACCTTGCTCTCGGGGGCCAACGTCCTGACTTTC.

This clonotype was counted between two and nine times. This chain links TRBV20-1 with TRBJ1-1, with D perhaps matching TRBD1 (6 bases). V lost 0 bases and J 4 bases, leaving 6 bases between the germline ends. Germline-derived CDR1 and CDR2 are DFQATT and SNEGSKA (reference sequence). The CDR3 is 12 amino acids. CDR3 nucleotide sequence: TGCAGTGCTAGAGACAGGGGCACTGAAGCTTTCTTT. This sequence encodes CSARDRGTEAFF.

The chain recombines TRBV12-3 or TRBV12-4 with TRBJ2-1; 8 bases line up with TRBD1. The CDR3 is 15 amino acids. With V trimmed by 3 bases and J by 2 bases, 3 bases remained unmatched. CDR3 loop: CASSFGQGTYNEQFF. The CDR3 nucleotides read TGTGCCAGCAGTTTCGGACAGGGAACCTACAATGAGCAGTTCTTC.

CDR3 amino acids: CAISDFGPASSYEQYV. The DNA of the CDR3 is TGTGCCATCAGTGATTTCGGGCCTGCTTCCTCCTACGAGCAGTACGTC. The chain links TRBV10-3 to TRBJ2-7; no clear D gene. This CDR3 has 16 residues. Between the trimmed V and J ends, which lost 3 bases and 0 bases, there was a span of 15 bases. The germline V gene has CDR1 ENHRY and CDR2 SYGVKD.

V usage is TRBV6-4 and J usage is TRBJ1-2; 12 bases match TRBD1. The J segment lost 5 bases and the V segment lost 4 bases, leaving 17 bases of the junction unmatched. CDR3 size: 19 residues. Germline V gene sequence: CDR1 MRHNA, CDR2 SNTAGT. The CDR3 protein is CASSGVVRDRGLIRYGYTF. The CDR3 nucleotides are TGTGCCAGCAGTGGCGTAGTTCGGGACAGGGGGCTCATCCGGTATGGCTACACCTTC.

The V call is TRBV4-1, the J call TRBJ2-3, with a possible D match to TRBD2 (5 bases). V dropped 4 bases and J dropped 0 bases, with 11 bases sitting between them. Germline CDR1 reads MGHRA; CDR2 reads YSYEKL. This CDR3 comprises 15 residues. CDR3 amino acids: CASSPGFSSTDTQYF. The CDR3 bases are TGCGCCAGCAGCCCGGGGTTCTCTAGCACAGATACGCAGTATTTT.

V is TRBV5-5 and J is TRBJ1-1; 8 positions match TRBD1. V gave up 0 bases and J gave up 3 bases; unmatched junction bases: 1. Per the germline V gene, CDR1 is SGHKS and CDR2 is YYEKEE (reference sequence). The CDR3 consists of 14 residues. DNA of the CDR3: TGTGCCAGCAGCTTGGACAGGGGGTACACTGAAGCTTTCTTT. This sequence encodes CASSLDRGYTEAFF.

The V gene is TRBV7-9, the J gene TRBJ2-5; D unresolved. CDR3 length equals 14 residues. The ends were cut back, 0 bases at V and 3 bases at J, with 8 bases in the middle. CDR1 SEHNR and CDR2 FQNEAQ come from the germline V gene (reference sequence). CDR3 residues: CASSLAQSEETQYF. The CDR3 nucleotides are TGTGCCAGCAGCTTAGCACAGTCGGAAGAGACCCAGTACTTC.

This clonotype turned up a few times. CDR3 amino acids: CASSLVGGFPSEKLFF. In DNA, the CDR3 is TGTGCCAGCAGCTTAGTAGGGGGCTTTCCCAGTGAAAAACTGTTTTTT. The V and J genes are TRBV11-2 and TRBJ1-4, with 7 bases that match TRBD1. Germline assignment: CDR1 SGHAT and CDR2 FQNNGV. The CDR3 contains 16 residues. The V segment lost 1 base and the J segment 7 bases; nucleotides outside the gene matches: 9.

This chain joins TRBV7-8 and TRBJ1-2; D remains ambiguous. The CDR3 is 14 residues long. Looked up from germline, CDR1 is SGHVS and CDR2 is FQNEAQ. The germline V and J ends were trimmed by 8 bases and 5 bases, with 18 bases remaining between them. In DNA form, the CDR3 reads TGTGCCAGCTCAACCGGGCCTCAAGGGTATGGCTACACCTTC. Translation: CASSTGPQGYGYTF.

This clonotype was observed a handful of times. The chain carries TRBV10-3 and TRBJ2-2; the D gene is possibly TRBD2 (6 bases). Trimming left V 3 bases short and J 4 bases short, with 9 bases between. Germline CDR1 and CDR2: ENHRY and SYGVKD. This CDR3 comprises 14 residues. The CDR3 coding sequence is TGTGCCATCAGTGAACTAGCTAGCACCGGGGAGCTGTTTTTT. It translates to CAISELASTGELFF.

The CDR3 bases are TGTGCCAGCAGCCAATCACGGGAAAGCGGGGTCCATGAGCAGTTCTTC. It is translated as CASSQSRESGVHEQFF. The V call is TRBV3-1, the J call TRBJ2-1, with 7 bases identical to TRBD2. The CDR3 runs 16 residues. The germline CDR1 and CDR2 sequences are LGHDT and YNNKEL (reference sequence). V shed 2 bases, J shed 8 bases, and the junction held 12 bases outside the gene matches.

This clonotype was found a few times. The CDR3 bases are TGCGCCAGCAGTCACCCGGGGAGGGGTGAAGAGACCCAGTACTTC. Translating it yields CASSHPGRGEETQYF. The chain carries TRBV23-1 and TRBJ2-5, with 7 bases fitting TRBD2. TRBV23-1 falls under the ORF class, with uncertain function. Unmatched junction bases numbered 7, after V lost 3 bases and J lost 3 bases. CDR3 size: 15 residues.

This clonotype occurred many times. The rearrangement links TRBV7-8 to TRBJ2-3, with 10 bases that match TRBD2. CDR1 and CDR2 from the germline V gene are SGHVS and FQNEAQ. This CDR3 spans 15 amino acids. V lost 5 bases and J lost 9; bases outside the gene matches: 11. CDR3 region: CASSHQRGGRETQYF. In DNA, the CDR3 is TGTGCCAGCAGCCATCAGCGGGGGGGGAGGGAGACGCAGTATTTT.

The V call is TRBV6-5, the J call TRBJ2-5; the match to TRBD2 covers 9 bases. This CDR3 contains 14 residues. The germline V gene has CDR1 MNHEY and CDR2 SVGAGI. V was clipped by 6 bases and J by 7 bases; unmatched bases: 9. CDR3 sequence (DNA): TGTGCCAGCAGCCCGGGACTAGCCCACCGGACCCAGTACTTC. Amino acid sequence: CASSPGLAHRTQYF.